This T cell receptor beta chain derives from a study of cytomegalovirus exposure and HLA in healthy donors. For the study at large: The roughly 120 validation repertoires, a later analysis reported, used the same platform as the 600 to 700 repertoires from the first cohort.

The validation cohort, a group of around 120 subjects, included the donors and was separate from the approximately 700-subject first cohort. The protocol was immunoSEQ multiplex PCR, while the TCRdb copy is restricted to in-frame clones and leaves out a portion. The sample has roughly 70,000 clones; about 85% are singletons. This clone was observed a few times. Its antigen is as yet unknown. Overall study findings and caveats: The listing of 150 to 200 TCR beta chains classed them as cytomegalovirus-associated.

The TCR sequence derives from a young man in good health and CMV-seronegative. The sequenced sample was PBMCs.

The chain's CDR3 is CASSIAGMNTEAFF. For the CDR3, the DNA is TGTGCCAGTAGTATAGCCGGGATGAACACTGAAGCTTTCTTT. V usage is TRBV19 and J usage is TRBJ1-1; D call uncertain. V lost 1 base, J lost 0 bases, and 6 bases lay in between. The CDR3 is 14 residues long. CDR1 is LNHDA, CDR2 SQIVND, per germline (reference sequence).